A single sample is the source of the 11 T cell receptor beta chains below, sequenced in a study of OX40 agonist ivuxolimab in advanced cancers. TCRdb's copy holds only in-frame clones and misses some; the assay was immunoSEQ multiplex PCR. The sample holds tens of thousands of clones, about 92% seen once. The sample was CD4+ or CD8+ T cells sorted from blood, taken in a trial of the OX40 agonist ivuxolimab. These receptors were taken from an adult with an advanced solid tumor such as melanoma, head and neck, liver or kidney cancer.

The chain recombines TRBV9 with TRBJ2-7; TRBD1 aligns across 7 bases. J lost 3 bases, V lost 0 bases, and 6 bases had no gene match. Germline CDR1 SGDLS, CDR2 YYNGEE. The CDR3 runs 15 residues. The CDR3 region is CASSVGDSSLYEQYF. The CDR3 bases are TGTGCCAGCAGCGTAGGGGACAGTAGTCTCTACGAGCAGTACTTC.

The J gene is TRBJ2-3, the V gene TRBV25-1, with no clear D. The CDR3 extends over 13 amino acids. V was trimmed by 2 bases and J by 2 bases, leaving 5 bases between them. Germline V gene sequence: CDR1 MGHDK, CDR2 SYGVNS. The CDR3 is CASSEALTDTQYF. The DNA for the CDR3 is TGTGCCAGCAGTGAAGCCCTCACAGATACGCAGTATTTT. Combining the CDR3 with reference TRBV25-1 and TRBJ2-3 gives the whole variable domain EADIYQTPRYLVIGTGKKITLECSQTMGHDKMYWYQQDPGMELHLIHYSYGVNSTEKGDLSSESTVSRIRTEHFPLTLESARPSHTSQYLCASSEALTDTQYFGPGTRLTVL.

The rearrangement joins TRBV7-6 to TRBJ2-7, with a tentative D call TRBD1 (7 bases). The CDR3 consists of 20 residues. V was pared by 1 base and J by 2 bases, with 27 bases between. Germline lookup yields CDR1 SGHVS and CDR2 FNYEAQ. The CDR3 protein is CASSLEDRRGTVSRTYEQYF. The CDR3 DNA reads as TGTGCCAGCAGCTTAGAGGACAGGAGGGGGACTGTGTCACGGACCTACGAGCAGTACTTC.

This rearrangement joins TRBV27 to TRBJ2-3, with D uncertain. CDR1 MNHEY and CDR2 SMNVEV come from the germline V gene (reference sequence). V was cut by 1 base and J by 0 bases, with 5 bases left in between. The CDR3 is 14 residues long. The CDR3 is CASSLWVSTDTQYF. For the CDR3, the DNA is TGTGCCAGCAGTTTATGGGTGAGCACAGATACGCAGTATTTT.

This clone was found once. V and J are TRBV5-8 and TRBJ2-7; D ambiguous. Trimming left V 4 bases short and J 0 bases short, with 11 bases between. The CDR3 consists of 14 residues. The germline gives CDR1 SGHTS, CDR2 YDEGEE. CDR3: CASSPPIYSYEQYF. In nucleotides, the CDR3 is TGTGCCAGCAGCCCCCCCATATACTCCTACGAGCAGTACTTC.

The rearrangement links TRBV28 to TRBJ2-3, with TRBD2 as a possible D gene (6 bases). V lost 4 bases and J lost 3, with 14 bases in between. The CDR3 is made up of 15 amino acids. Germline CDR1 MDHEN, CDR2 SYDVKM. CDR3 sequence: CASSSSGGITDTQYF. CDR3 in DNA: TGTGCCAGCAGTTCGTCGGGCGGGATAACAGATACGCAGTATTTT.

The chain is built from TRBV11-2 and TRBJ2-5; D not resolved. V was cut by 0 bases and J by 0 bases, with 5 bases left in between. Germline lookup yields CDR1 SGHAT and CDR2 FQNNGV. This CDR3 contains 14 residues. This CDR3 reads CASSLDYNQETQYF. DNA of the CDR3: TGTGCCAGCAGCTTAGACTACAACCAAGAGACCCAGTACTTC.

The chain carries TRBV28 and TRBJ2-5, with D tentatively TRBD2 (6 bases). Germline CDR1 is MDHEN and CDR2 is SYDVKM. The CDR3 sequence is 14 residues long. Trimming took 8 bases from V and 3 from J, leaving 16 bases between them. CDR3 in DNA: TGTGCCAGCCTTGAAGACGGGGGTGAAGAGACCCAGTACTTC. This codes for CASLEDGGEETQYF. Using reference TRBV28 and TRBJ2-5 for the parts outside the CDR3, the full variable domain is DVKVTQSSRYLVKRTGEKVFLECVQDMDHENMFWYRQDPGLGLRLIYFSYDVKMKEKGDIPEGYSVSREKKERFSLILESASTNQTSMYLCASLEDGGEETQYFGPGTRLLVL.

Here the CDR3 reads CASSLEVFEQYF. CDR3 bases: TGTGCCAGCAGCTTAGAGGTTTTCGAGCAGTACTTC. This chain joins TRBV7-8 and TRBJ2-7; no clear D gene. V lost 1 base and J lost 6, with 7 bases in between. The CDR3 is made up of 12 amino acids. Germline lookup yields CDR1 SGHVS and CDR2 FQNEAQ.

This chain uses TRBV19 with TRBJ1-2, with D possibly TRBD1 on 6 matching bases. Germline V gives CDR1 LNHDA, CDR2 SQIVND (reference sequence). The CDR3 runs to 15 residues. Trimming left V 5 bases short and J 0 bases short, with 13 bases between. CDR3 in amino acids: CASSPGEFANYGYTF. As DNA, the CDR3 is TGTGCCAGTAGTCCAGGGGAGTTTGCTAACTATGGCTACACCTTC.

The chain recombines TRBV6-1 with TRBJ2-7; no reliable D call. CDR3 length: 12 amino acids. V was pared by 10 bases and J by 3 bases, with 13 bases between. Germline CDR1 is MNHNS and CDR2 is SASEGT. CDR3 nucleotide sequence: TGTGCCACCCGGGCCATCAACTACGAGCAGTACTTC. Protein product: CATRAINYEQYF.